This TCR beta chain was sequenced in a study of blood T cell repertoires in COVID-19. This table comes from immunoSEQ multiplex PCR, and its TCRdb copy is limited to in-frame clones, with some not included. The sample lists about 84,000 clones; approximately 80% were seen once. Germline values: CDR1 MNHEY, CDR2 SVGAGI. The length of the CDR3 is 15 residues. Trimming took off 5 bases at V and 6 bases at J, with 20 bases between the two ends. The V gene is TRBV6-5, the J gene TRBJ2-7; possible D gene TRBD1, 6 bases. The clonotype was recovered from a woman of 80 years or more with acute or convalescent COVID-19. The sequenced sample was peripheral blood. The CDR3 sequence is CASSPRQGFFREQYF. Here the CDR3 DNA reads TGTGCCAGCAGTCCCAGGCAGGGGTTTTTTCGCGAGCAGTACTTC.